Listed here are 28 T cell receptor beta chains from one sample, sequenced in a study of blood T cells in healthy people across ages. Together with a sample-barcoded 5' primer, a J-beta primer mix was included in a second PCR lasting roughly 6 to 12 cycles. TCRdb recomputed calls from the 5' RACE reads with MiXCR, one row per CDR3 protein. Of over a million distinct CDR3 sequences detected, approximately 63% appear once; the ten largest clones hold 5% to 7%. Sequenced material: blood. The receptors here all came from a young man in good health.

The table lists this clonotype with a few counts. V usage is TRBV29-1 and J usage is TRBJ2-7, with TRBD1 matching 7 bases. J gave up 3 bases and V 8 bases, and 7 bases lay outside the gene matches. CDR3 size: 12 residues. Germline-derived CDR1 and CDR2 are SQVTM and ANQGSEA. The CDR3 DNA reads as TGCAGCACCCGGGACAGCGACTACGAGCAGTACTTC. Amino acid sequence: CSTRDSDYEQYF.

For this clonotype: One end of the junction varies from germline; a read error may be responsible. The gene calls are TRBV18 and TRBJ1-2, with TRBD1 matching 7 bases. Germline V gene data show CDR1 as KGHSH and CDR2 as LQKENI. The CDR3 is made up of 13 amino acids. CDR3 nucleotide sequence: TGTGCCAGCGCACCTTCAGGGGGCTATGGCTACACCTTC. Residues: CASAPSGGYGYTF.

CDR3: CASSTTGPEGEQYF. DNA of the CDR3: TGTGCCAGCTCAACTACCGGGCCAGAAGGCGAGCAGTACTTC. The rearrangement links TRBV18 to TRBJ2-7; D call uncertain. Per germline, CDR1 KGHSH and CDR2 LQKENI. Trimming removed 5 bases from V and 6 bases from J, with 17 bases in between. The CDR3 has 14 amino acids.

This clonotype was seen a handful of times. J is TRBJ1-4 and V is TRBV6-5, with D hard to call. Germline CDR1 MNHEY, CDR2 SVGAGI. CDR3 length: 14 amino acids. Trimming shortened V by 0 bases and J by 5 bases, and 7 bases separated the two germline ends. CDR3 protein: CASSYSGQNEKLFF. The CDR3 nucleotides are TGTGCCAGCAGTTACTCAGGGCAAAATGAAAAACTGTTTTTT.

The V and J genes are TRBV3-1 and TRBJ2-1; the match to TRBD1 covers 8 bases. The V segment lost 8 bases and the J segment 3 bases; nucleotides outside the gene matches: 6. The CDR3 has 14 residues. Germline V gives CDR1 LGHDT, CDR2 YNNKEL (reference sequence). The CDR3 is CASSAGGFYNEQFF. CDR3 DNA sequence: TGTGCCAGCTCCGCAGGGGGCTTCTACAATGAGCAGTTCTTC.

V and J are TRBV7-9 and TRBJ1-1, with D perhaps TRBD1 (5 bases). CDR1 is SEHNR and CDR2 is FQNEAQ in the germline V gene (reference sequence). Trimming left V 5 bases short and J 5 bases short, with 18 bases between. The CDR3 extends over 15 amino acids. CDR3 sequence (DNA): TGTGCCAGCAGCCCGCCCTCCCGGGGCAAGACTGAAGCTTTCTTT. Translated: CASSPPSRGKTEAFF.

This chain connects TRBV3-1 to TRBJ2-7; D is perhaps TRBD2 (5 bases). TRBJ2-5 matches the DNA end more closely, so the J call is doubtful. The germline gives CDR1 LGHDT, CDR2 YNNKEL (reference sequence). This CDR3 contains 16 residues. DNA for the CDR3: TGTGCCAGCAGCCAAGATACCGGAGGACCGGAAGAGACCCAGTACTTC. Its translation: CASSQDTGGPEETQYF.

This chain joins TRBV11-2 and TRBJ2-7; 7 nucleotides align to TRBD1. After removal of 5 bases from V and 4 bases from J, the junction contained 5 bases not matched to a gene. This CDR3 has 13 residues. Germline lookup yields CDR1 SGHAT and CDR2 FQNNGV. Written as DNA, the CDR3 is TGTGCCAGCAGCCCCACAGGGGAGTACGAGCAGTACTTC. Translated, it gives CASSPTGEYEQYF.

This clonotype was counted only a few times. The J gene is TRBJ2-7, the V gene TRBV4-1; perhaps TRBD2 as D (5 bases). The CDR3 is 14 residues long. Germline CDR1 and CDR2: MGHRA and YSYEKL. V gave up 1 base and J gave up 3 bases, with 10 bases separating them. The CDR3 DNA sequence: TGCGCCAGCAGCCAAGGAGGGCCAAACTACGAGCAGTACTTC. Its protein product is CASSQGGPNYEQYF.

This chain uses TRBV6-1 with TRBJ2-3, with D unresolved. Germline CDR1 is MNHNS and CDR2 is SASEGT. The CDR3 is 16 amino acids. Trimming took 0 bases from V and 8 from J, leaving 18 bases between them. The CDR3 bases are TGTGCCAGCAGTGAAGCGCCTGGGGTTCAGCCTGGTACGCAGTATTTT. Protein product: CASSEAPGVQPGTQYF.

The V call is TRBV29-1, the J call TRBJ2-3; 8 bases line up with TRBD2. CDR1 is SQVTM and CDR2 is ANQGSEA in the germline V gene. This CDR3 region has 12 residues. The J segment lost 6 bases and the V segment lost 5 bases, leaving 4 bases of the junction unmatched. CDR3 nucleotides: TGCAGCGTTATTAGCGGGAAGGATACGCAGTATTTT. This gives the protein CSVISGKDTQYF.

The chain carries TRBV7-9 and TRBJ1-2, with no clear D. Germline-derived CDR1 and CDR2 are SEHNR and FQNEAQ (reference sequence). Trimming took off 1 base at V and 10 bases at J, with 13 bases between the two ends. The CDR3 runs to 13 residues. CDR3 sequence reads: CASSLGGSQVYTF. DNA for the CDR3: TGTGCCAGCAGCTTAGGAGGGAGTCAGGTCTACACCTTC.

CDR3 amino acids: CASSSGTAWKATNEKLFF. Written as DNA, the CDR3 is TGCGCCAGCAGCAGCGGGACAGCCTGGAAGGCAACTAATGAAAAACTGTTTTTT. J is TRBJ1-4 and V is TRBV5-1, with 7 nucleotides matching TRBD1. V shed 4 bases, J shed 0 bases, and the junction held 12 bases outside the gene matches. This CDR3 contains 18 residues. CDR1 is SGHRS and CDR2 is YFSETQ in the germline V gene.

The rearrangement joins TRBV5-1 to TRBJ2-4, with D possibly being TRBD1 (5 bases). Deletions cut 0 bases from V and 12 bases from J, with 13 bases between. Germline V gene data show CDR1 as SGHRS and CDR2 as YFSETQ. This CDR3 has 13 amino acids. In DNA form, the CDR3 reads TGCGCCAGCAGCTTGGACCAGGGTTTGCGTCAGTACTTC. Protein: CASSLDQGLRQYF. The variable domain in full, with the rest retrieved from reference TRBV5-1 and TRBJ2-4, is KAGVTQTPRYLIKTRGQQVTLSCSPISGHRSVSWYQQTPGQGLQFLFEYFSETQRNKGNFPGRFSGRQFSNSRSEMNVSTLELGDSALYLCASSLDQGLRQYFGAGTRLSVL.

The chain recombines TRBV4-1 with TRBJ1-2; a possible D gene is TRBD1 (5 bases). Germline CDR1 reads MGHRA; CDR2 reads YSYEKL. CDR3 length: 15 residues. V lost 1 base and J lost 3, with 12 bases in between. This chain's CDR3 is CASSQVEQDYYGYTF. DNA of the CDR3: TGCGCCAGCAGCCAAGTTGAACAGGACTACTATGGCTACACCTTC.

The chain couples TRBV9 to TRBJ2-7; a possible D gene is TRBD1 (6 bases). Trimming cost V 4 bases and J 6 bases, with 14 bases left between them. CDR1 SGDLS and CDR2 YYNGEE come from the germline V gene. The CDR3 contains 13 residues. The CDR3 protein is CASSQDGTTEQYF. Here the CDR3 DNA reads TGTGCCAGCAGCCAGGACGGGACAACCGAGCAGTACTTC.

Here the CDR3 reads CSATRGSGGYEQYF. The CDR3 DNA sequence: TGCAGCGCGACACGGGGTAGCGGGGGCTACGAGCAGTACTTC. The V call is TRBV29-1, the J call TRBJ2-7; 9 bases are a match to TRBD2. Germline CDR1 and CDR2: SQVTM and ANQGSEA. Trimming took 7 bases from V and 3 from J; bases not matched to a gene: 10. The CDR3 runs to 14 residues.

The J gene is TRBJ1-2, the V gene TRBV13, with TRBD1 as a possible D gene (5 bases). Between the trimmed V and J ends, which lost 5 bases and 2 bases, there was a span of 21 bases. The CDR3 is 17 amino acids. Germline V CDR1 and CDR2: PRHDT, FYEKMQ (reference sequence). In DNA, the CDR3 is TGTGCCAGCAGCGCCCTTGGGGACCGGATTCAAAACTATGGCTACACCTTC. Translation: CASSALGDRIQNYGYTF.

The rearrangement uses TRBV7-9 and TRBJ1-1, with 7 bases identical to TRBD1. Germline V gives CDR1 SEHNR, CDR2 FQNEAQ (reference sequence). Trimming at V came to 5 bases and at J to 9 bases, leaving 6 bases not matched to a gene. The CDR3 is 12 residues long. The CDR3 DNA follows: TGTGCCAGCAGCCCTGAACAGGGGCAAGCTTTCTTT. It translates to CASSPEQGQAFF. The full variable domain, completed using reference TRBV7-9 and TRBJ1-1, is DTGVSQNPRHKITKRGQNVTFRCDPISEHNRLYWYRQTLGQGPEFLTYFQNEAQLEKSRLLSDRFSAERPKGSFSTLEIQRTEQGDSAMYLCASSPEQGQAFFGQGTRLTVV.

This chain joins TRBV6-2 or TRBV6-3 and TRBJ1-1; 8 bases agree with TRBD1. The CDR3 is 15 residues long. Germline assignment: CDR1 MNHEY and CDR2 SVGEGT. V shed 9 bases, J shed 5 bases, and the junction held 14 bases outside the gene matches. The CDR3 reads CASKGQGAGRTEAFF. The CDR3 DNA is TGTGCCAGTAAAGGGCAGGGGGCCGGAAGGACTGAAGCTTTCTTT.

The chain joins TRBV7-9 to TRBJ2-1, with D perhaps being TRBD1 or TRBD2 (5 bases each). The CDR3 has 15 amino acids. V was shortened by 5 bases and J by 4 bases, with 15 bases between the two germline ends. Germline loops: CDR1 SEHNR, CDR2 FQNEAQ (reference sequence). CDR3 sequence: CASSPGTEPYNEQFF. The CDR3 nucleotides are TGTGCCAGCAGCCCTGGGACGGAGCCTTACAATGAGCAGTTCTTC.

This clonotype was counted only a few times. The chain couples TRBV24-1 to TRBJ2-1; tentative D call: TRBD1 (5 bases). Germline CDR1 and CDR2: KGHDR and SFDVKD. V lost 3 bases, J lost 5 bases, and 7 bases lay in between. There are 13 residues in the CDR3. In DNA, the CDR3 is TGTGCCACCAGTGATCAGGGAAACAATGAGCAGTTCTTC. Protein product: CATSDQGNNEQFF.

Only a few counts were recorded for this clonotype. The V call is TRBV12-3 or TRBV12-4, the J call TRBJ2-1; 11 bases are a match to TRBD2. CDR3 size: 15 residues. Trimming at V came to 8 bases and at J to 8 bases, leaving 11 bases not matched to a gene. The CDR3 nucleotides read TGTGCCAGCTGTGTAGGTAGCGGGAGGGTCGATGAGCAGTTCTTC. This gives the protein CASCVGSGRVDEQFF.

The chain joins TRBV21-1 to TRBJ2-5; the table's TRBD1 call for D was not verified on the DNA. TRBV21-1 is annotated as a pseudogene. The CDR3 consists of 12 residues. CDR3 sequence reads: CASSKEGGTQYF. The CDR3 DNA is TGTGCCAGCAGCAAAGAGGGCGGGACCCAGTACTTC.

The CDR3 sequence: CASSLAQGGRWSSYEQYF. The CDR3 DNA reads as TGTGCCAGCAGTTTAGCCCAGGGAGGTCGGTGGAGCTCCTACGAGCAGTACTTC. V is TRBV28 and J is TRBJ2-7; D may be TRBD2 (6 bases). The CDR3 is made up of 18 amino acids. Per germline, CDR1 MDHEN and CDR2 SYDVKM. With 2 bases removed from V and 0 bases from J, the gap between germline ends came to 20 bases.

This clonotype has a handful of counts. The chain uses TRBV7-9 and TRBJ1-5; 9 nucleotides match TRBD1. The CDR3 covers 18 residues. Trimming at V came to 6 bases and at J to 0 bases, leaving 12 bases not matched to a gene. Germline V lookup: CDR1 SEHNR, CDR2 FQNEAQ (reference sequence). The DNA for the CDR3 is TGTGCCAGCAGATATGGGACAGGGTCTCATTATAGCAATCAGCCCCAGCATTTT. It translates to CASRYGTGSHYSNQPQHF.

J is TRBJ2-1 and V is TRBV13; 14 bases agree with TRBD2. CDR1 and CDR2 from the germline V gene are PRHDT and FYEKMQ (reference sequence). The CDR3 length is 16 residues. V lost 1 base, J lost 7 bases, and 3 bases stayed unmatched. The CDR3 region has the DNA TGTGCCAGCAGCTTAGAGACTAGCGGGAGGGCAAATGAGCAGTTCTTC. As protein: CASSLETSGRANEQFF.

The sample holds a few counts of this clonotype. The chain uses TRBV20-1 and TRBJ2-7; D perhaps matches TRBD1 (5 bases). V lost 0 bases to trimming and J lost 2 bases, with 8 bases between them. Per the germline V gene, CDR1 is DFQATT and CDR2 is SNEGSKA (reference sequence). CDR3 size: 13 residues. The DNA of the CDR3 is TGCAGTGCTAGAGAGGGGCCAGCCTACGAGCAGTACTTC. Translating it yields CSAREGPAYEQYF.